The clone carrying this TCR beta chain was found many times. Antigen: not known. The ends lost 2 bases at V and 9 bases at J; junction bases unmatched: 5. The CDR3 sequence is 15 residues long. CDR1 SEHNR and CDR2 FQNEAQ come from the germline V gene (reference sequence). This entry comes from a study of T cells in Graves' hyperthyroidism and ophthalmopathy. Overall study findings and caveats: Using 13 V-J features, a model discriminated ophthalmopathy from stable hyperthyroidism.

Uncontrolled infections, other autoimmune diseases, pregnancy or lactation led to exclusion of patients. Clinical symptoms, serum thyroxine and TRAb, thyroid ultrasound and orbital computed tomography together formed the diagnostic basis. This sample holds PBMCs from less than 11 ml fresh peripheral blood. Using RNA transcripts as the source, TCR beta CDR3 regions were amplified. A first-round RT-PCR of the TCR CDR3 used the HTBI primer set. TCRdb itself ran the multiplex PCR reads through MiXCR, one entry per CDR3 protein. The table records more than 350,000 distinct CDR3 sequences, 15% to 20% of them present only once.

The J gene is TRBJ2-1, the V gene TRBV7-9, with TRBD2 matching 12 bases. Sequencing was carried out using blood. This TCR was sampled from a woman in her 30s with Graves' hyperthyroidism that later progressed to Graves' ophthalmopathy. CDR3 in DNA: TGTGCCAGCAGCTTACTAGCGGGAGGGCCCGGTGAGCAGTTCTTC. It specifies CASSLLAGGPGEQFF.